This passage covers 24 T cell receptor beta chains from one sample sequenced in a study of T cells in pancreatic ductal adenocarcinoma. Surgery without prior neoadjuvant therapy was the treatment of the selected pancreatic ductal adenocarcinoma patients. Profiling relied on immunoSEQ multiplex PCR, and the TCRdb table lists in-frame clones only, not all of them. The sample shows around 10,000 clones, over 85% of them seen only once. Sequencing was done on a sample of PBMCs. These receptors were obtained from a human donor with pancreatic ductal adenocarcinoma.

The chain carries TRBV2 and TRBJ2-3, with D unclear. Per germline, CDR1 SNHLY and CDR2 FYNNEI. The CDR3 extends over 13 amino acids. V was cut by 4 bases and J by 0 bases, with 5 bases left in between. CDR3 coding DNA: TGTGCCAGCAGTGTAACTAGCACAGATACGCAGTATTTT. Encoded protein: CASSVTSTDTQYF.

The V and J genes are TRBV30 and TRBJ1-6, with D hard to call. The CDR3 sequence is 13 residues long. Germline loops: CDR1 GTSNPN, CDR2 SVGIG (reference sequence). Trimming cost V 7 bases and J 5 bases, with 12 bases left between them. CDR3 protein: CAFQPGDNSPLHF. The CDR3 region has the DNA TGTGCCTTTCAACCCGGGGATAATTCACCCCTCCACTTT. Drawing the rest from reference TRBV30 and TRBJ1-6, the complete variable domain is SQTIHQWPATLVQPVGSPLSLECTVEGTSNPNLYWYRQAAGRGLQLLFYSVGIGQISSEVPQNLSASRPQDRQFILSSKKLLLSDSGFYLCAFQPGDNSPLHFGNGTRLTVT.

The gene calls are TRBV7-2 and TRBJ2-5; perhaps TRBD2 as D (5 bases). The CDR3 totals 14 residues. Trimming cost V 0 bases and J 6 bases, with 11 bases left between them. The germline V gene has CDR1 SGHTA and CDR2 FQGNSA. The CDR3 here is CASSLASGGQTQYF. CDR3 DNA sequence: TGTGCCAGCAGCTTAGCATCTGGCGGGCAGACCCAGTACTTC.

The CDR3 loop reads CASSVGTGEPQHF. The CDR3 DNA reads as TGCGCCAGCAGCGTAGGAACAGGGGAGCCCCAGCATTTT. V gene TRBV5-1 combines with J gene TRBJ1-5; 7 bases are shared with TRBD1. This CDR3 is built from 13 residues. Germline CDR1 reads SGHRS; CDR2 reads YFSETQ. With 4 bases clipped from V and 8 bases from J, the junction kept 6 bases outside the gene matches.

The V call is TRBV18, the J call TRBJ1-1; 7 bases map to TRBD1. Germline V CDR1 and CDR2: KGHSH, LQKENI. The CDR3 consists of 13 residues. Trimming took 3 bases from V and 7 from J; bases not matched to a gene: 5. The CDR3, as DNA: TGTGCCAGCTCACCCACAGGGGCGGGTGAAGCTTTCTTT. It translates to CASSPTGAGEAFF.

This clone was seen just once. The chain carries TRBV4-3 and TRBJ2-7; D remains unclear. V was trimmed by 0 bases and J by 0 bases, leaving 9 bases between them. This CDR3 spans 15 amino acids. The germline gives CDR1 LGHNA, CDR2 YSLEER. For the CDR3, the DNA is TGCGCCAGCAGCCAAGATCGGGTGAGCTCCTACGAGCAGTACTTC. It codes for CASSQDRVSSYEQYF.

Written as DNA, the CDR3 is TGTGCCAGCAAACTTACGGCCGGGAGCTCCTATAATTCACCCCTCCACTTT. Its protein product is CASKLTAGSSYNSPLHF. This chain uses TRBV11-2 with TRBJ1-6; D is uncertain. The CDR3 length is 17 residues. V was cut by 7 bases and J by 0 bases, with 16 bases left in between. Germline CDR1 SGHAT, CDR2 FQNNGV.

This chain connects TRBV2 to TRBJ1-2; 7 bases align to TRBD1. V trimming: 6 bases; J trimming: 1 base; junction bases outside the gene matches: 5. This CDR3 has 14 amino acids. Per the germline V gene, CDR1 is SNHLY and CDR2 is FYNNEI. CDR3 in amino acids: CASRDRDSNYGYTF. CDR3 nucleotides: TGTGCCAGCAGGGACCGGGACAGTAACTATGGCTACACCTTC.

V and J are TRBV28 and TRBJ1-2, with 7 bases aligning to TRBD1. The CDR3 has 16 amino acids. The germline CDR1 and CDR2 sequences are MDHEN and SYDVKM. Trimming removed 2 bases from V and 3 bases from J; junction bases left unmatched: 9. The CDR3 DNA follows: TGTGCCAGCAGTTTACCTAAACAGGGGTACGACTATGGCTACACCTTC. It yields the protein CASSLPKQGYDYGYTF.

The V call is TRBV15, the J call TRBJ2-3; 7 bases are a match to TRBD2. The V segment lost 0 bases and the J segment 7 bases; nucleotides outside the gene matches: 10. CDR3 length equals 16 residues. Looked up from germline, CDR1 is LNHNV and CDR2 is YYDKDF (reference sequence). CDR3 amino acids: CATSRDVTGGSYTQYF. In DNA, the CDR3 is TGTGCCACCAGCAGAGATGTGACGGGGGGTTCGTATACGCAGTATTTT.

This chain joins TRBV9 and TRBJ2-7, with TRBD2 as a possible D gene (5 bases). V was trimmed by 0 bases and J by 2 bases, leaving 9 bases between them. The CDR3 sequence is 14 residues long. CDR1 is SGDLS and CDR2 is YYNGEE in the germline V gene. The CDR3 nucleotides read TGTGCCAGCAGCGTAGAACTAGACCCCTACGAGCAGTACTTC. This codes for CASSVELDPYEQYF. The whole variable domain, remainder taken from reference TRBV9 and TRBJ2-7, is DSGVTQTPKHLITATGQRVTLRCSPRSGDLSVYWYQQSLDQGLQFLIQYYNGEERAKGNILERFSAQQFPDLHSELNLSSLELGDSALYFCASSVELDPYEQYFGPGTRLTVT.

This clone showed up just a few times. The genes are TRBV11-3 and TRBJ1-2; 9 bases match TRBD1. V trimming: 5 bases; J trimming: 8 bases; junction bases outside the gene matches: 15. The germline V gene encodes CDR1 SGHNT and CDR2 YENEEA. The CDR3 covers 16 residues. CDR3 sequence reads: CASSVRWWDRVEGYTF. Written as DNA, the CDR3 is TGTGCCAGCAGCGTTAGGTGGTGGGACAGGGTAGAAGGCTACACCTTC.

The chain links TRBV7-2 to TRBJ2-3; 11 positions match TRBD2. This CDR3 has 15 amino acids. Germline V CDR1 and CDR2: SGHTA, FQGNSA. The J segment lost 5 bases and the V segment lost 5 bases, leaving 6 bases of the junction unmatched. The CDR3 coding sequence is TGTGCCAGCAGCCGGCAACTAGCGGGAGAAGATACGCAGTATTTT. Encoded protein: CASSRQLAGEDTQYF.

The chain couples TRBV6-5 to TRBJ2-1; the match to TRBD1 covers 7 bases. Germline V gene lookup returns CDR1 MNHEY and CDR2 SVGAGI. Losses at the gene ends were 0 bases for V and 9 bases for J; bases not matched to a gene: 11. The CDR3 has 16 amino acids. The CDR3 nucleotides read TGTGCCAGCAGTTACTCGCACGTACAGGGGAGTGGTGAGCAGTTCTTC. It encodes CASSYSHVQGSGEQFF.

V and J are TRBV6-1 and TRBJ1-2, with TRBD1 matching over 9 bases. This CDR3 region has 15 residues. Per germline, CDR1 MNHNS and CDR2 SASEGT. The V gene end was trimmed by 6 bases and the J gene end by 2 bases; junction bases not matched to a gene: 7. The CDR3 protein is CASRPGQGRNYGYTF. CDR3 bases: TGTGCCAGCAGGCCGGGACAGGGAAGGAACTATGGCTACACCTTC.

The chain links TRBV27 to TRBJ1-4, with 9 bases aligning to TRBD1. Germline CDR1 is MNHEY and CDR2 is SMNVEV (reference sequence). The CDR3 covers 17 residues. Trimming removed 5 bases from V and 0 bases from J; junction bases left unmatched: 7. Here the CDR3 reads CASSGDRERATNEKLFF. The CDR3 DNA reads TGTGCCAGCAGTGGGGACAGGGAGAGGGCAACTAATGAAAAACTGTTTTTT.

The rearrangement uses TRBV6-5 and TRBJ2-3, with TRBD1 matching 10 bases. The junction had 6 bases not matched to a gene; V was cut back by 5 bases and J by 4 bases. Germline V lookup: CDR1 MNHEY, CDR2 SVGAGI. The length of the CDR3 is 15 residues. Here the CDR3 reads CASSRPGQGPDTQYF. As DNA, the CDR3 is TGTGCCAGCAGTCGACCGGGACAGGGGCCAGATACGCAGTATTTT.

The chain is built from TRBV28 and TRBJ1-2, with 7 bases aligning to TRBD1. The V gene end was trimmed by 7 bases and the J gene end by 4 bases; junction bases not matched to a gene: 9. Germline CDR1 MDHEN, CDR2 SYDVKM. The CDR3 spans 14 residues. CDR3: CASTIPEGAYGYTF. Here the CDR3 DNA reads TGTGCCAGCACCATTCCCGAGGGGGCCTATGGCTACACCTTC.

The CDR3 is CASSLDFGNADTQYF. CDR3 nucleotides: TGTGCCAGCAGCTTAGATTTCGGGAACGCAGATACGCAGTATTTT. The V gene is TRBV11-3, the J gene TRBJ2-3; TRBD2 is a possible D gene (5 bases). CDR3 length: 15 amino acids. Germline V gives CDR1 SGHNT, CDR2 YENEEA. Deletions cut 0 bases from V and 4 bases from J, with 11 bases between. The whole variable domain, filled in from reference TRBV11-3 and TRBJ2-3, reads EAGVVQSPRYKIIEKKQPVAFWCNPISGHNTLYWYLQNLGQGPELLIRYENEEAVDDSQLPKDRFSAERLKGVDSTLKIQPAELGDSAVYLCASSLDFGNADTQYFGPGTRLTVL.

The genes are TRBV2 and TRBJ1-5, with D perhaps TRBD1 (6 bases). This CDR3 region has 16 residues. Per germline, CDR1 SNHLY and CDR2 FYNNEI. V was cut by 7 bases and J by 0 bases, with 16 bases left in between. The CDR3 DNA sequence: TGTGCCAGCACCCTTATGACAGGATATAGCAATCAGCCCCAGCATTTT. It specifies CASTLMTGYSNQPQHF. Looking up the rest from reference TRBV2 and TRBJ1-5 gives the full variable domain: EPEVTQTPSHQVTQMGQEVILRCVPISNHLYFYWYRQILGQKVEFLVSFYNNEISEKSEIFDDQFSVERPDGSNFTLKIRSTKLEDSAMYFCASTLMTGYSNQPQHFGDGTRLSIL.

The CDR3 bases are TGTGCCAGCACTCTGGACAGGAGGGCTGAAGCTTTCTTT. Protein sequence: CASTLDRRAEAFF. The V call is TRBV6-1, the J call TRBJ1-1; 7 nucleotides align to TRBD1. CDR3 length: 13 residues. Germline V gene data show CDR1 as MNHNS and CDR2 as SASEGT. With 7 bases clipped from V and 6 bases from J, the junction kept 8 bases outside the gene matches.

CDR3 protein: CASSPGRNTEAFF. The CDR3 DNA follows: TGTGCCAGCAGCCCCGGGAGGAACACTGAAGCTTTCTTT. The J gene is TRBJ1-1, the V gene TRBV9; the D is unclear. Germline assignment: CDR1 SGDLS and CDR2 YYNGEE. V was shortened by 4 bases and J by 1 base, with 8 bases between the two germline ends. The CDR3 loop spans 13 amino acids.

This clone was observed once. The chain links TRBV28 to TRBJ2-3, with 7 nucleotides matching TRBD2. Germline CDR1 MDHEN, CDR2 SYDVKM. V shed 8 bases, J shed 4 bases, and the junction held 15 bases outside the gene matches. There are 16 residues in the CDR3. In DNA, the CDR3 is TGTGCCAGCTTTGCCCCAGGGAGGGGTGGGGCAGATACGCAGTATTTT. The encoded protein is CASFAPGRGGADTQYF.

V usage is TRBV5-4 and J usage is TRBJ2-5; TRBD1 matches at 7 bases. The germline V gene has CDR1 SGHNT and CDR2 YYREEE (reference sequence). This CDR3 has 16 residues. Trimming cost V 3 bases and J 0 bases; bases outside gene matches: 8. The CDR3 loop reads CASSWGSGQDQETQYF. In DNA form, the CDR3 reads TGTGCCAGCAGCTGGGGGTCCGGACAGGACCAAGAGACCCAGTACTTC.